Shown below are 11 T cell receptor beta chains from a single sample sequenced in a study of PD-1 blockade in classical Hodgkin lymphoma. Repertoires were generated with immunoSEQ multiplex PCR, while TCRdb's copy carries only in-frame clones and drops some. The sample carries roughly 97,000 clones, approximately 88% recorded once. All the patients suffered relapse after autologous stem cell transplantation, and brentuximab vedotin exposure differed. Sequencing was performed on peripheral blood mononuclear cells (PBMCs), taken at baseline. These receptors came from a human donor with classical Hodgkin lymphoma.

The CDR3 region is CASSPGQGILNEQFF. Here the CDR3 DNA reads TGTGCCAGCAGCCCCGGACAGGGAATCCTCAATGAGCAGTTCTTC. The chain has TRBV6-5 and TRBJ2-1, with 8 bases fitting TRBD1. The CDR3 covers 15 residues. The germline gives CDR1 MNHEY, CDR2 SVGAGI. V was pared by 6 bases and J by 6 bases, with 10 bases of the junction left unmatched.

The chain employs TRBV11-3 and TRBJ2-5; D is ambiguous. The germline V and J ends were trimmed by 1 base and 5 bases, with 8 bases remaining between them. Germline CDR1 reads SGHNT; CDR2 reads YENEEA. The CDR3 is made up of 13 amino acids. The CDR3 protein is CASSLGSQETQYF. DNA for the CDR3: TGTGCCAGCAGCTTAGGGTCCCAGGAGACCCAGTACTTC.

This chain links TRBV19 with TRBJ2-2; either TRBD1 or TRBD2 may supply D (6 bases each). The germline V gene has CDR1 LNHDA and CDR2 SQIVND (reference sequence). V was cut by 7 bases and J by 2 bases, with 11 bases left in between. This CDR3 is 14 amino acids long. The CDR3 DNA is TGTGCCAGTAACAGGGACTTAAACACCGGGGAGCTGTTTTTT. Protein sequence: CASNRDLNTGELFF.

The chain couples TRBV19 to TRBJ1-2; D possibly corresponds to TRBD1 (6 bases). The CDR3 loop spans 13 amino acids. Trimming shortened V by 8 bases and J by 8 bases, and 18 bases separated the two germline ends. CDR1 and CDR2 from the germline V gene are LNHDA and SQIVND (reference sequence). The CDR3 reads CASQRPTGTGYTF. CDR3 coding DNA: TGTGCCAGTCAGCGCCCCACAGGGACGGGCTACACCTTC.

This chain links TRBV5-6 with TRBJ1-1; 8 bases align to TRBD1. CDR3 length equals 13 residues. V shed 4 bases, J shed 4 bases, and the junction held 3 bases outside the gene matches. CDR1 and CDR2 (germline): SGHDT, YYEEEE. The chain's CDR3 is CASSPTGATEAFF. The CDR3, as DNA: TGTGCCAGCAGCCCGACAGGGGCCACTGAAGCTTTCTTT.

This chain joins TRBV9 and TRBJ2-1, with 8 nucleotides matching TRBD2. Germline lookup yields CDR1 SGDLS and CDR2 YYNGEE. Trimming removed 5 bases from V and 9 bases from J; junction bases left unmatched: 10. This CDR3 contains 14 residues. The CDR3 nucleotides read TGTGCCAGCAGGGGTAGCGGGAAAGGCGGTGAGCAGTTCTTC. Its translation: CASRGSGKGGEQFF.

The chain combines TRBV10-3 with TRBJ2-1; D is unresolved. V gave up 4 bases and J gave up 1 base, with 14 bases separating them. From germline, CDR1 is ENHRY and CDR2 SYGVKD. This CDR3 is 16 amino acids long. The CDR3 region is CAISVVKVRSYNEQFF. The CDR3 DNA reads TGTGCCATCAGTGTTGTAAAGGTTAGGTCCTACAATGAGCAGTTCTTC.

The chain links TRBV11-2 to TRBJ2-5; unclear D gene. The germline V gene has CDR1 SGHAT and CDR2 FQNNGV. The CDR3 totals 14 residues. V was cut by 5 bases and J by 1 base, with 11 bases left in between. The CDR3 reads CASSPASPQETQYF. DNA of the CDR3: TGTGCCAGCAGCCCCGCGAGCCCCCAAGAGACCCAGTACTTC.

This sequence joins TRBV19 and TRBJ1-2, with D possibly matching TRBD1 (6 bases). V was trimmed by 6 bases and J by 4 bases, leaving 18 bases between them. The CDR3 is 15 residues long. Germline CDR1 reads LNHDA; CDR2 reads SQIVND (reference sequence). The CDR3 is CASSIQGPGSYGYTF. CDR3 bases: TGTGCCAGTAGCATACAGGGTCCAGGGAGCTATGGCTACACCTTC.

The chain recombines TRBV28 with TRBJ1-3, with D unresolved. V was cut by 4 bases and J by 0 bases, with 13 bases left in between. The CDR3 totals 16 residues. Per germline, CDR1 MDHEN and CDR2 SYDVKM. In DNA form, the CDR3 reads TGTGCCAGCAGTTCACCCCGTGGCTACTCTGGAAACACCATATATTTT. This codes for CASSSPRGYSGNTIYF.

CDR3 region: CASSSGQGARGANVLTF. In DNA, the CDR3 is TGTGCCAGCAGTTCCGGACAGGGGGCGAGAGGGGCCAACGTCCTGACTTTC. The chain has TRBV27 and TRBJ2-6, with 11 bases that match TRBD1. Trimming cost V 4 bases and J 4 bases; bases outside gene matches: 6. Per germline, CDR1 MNHEY and CDR2 SMNVEV (reference sequence). CDR3 size: 17 residues.